A selection of T cell receptor beta chains follows, all from one sample in a study of blood T cells in healthy people across ages. Each CDR3 protein gets one entry after TCRdb re-called the 5' RACE reads with MiXCR. Among over 1.5 million distinct CDR3 sequences listed, roughly 49% were seen once. Sequenced sample: blood. All receptors derive from a woman aged 40 to 50 in good health. The CDR3 runs from the conserved cysteine through the conserved F or W. The D gene is left open where the match is weak. Rows may omit the clone size; those that give it use once, few, many or a size class.

J gene: TRBJ1-6; V gene: TRBV20-1; clone size: NA; D gene: NA; CDR3 DNA: TGCAGTACTACCTTCTTACAGAGCTCCTATAATTCACCCCTCCACTTT; CDR3 protein: CSTTFLQSSYNSPLHF
J gene: TRBJ2-2; V gene: TRBV7-2; clone size: NA; D gene: TRBD2; CDR3 DNA: TGTGCCAGCAGTCAAACTAGCGCGAACACCGGGGAGCTGTTTTTT; CDR3 protein: CASSQTSANTGELFF
J gene: TRBJ2-5; V gene: TRBV3-1; clone size: NA; D gene: NA; CDR3 DNA: TGTGCCAGCAGCCAAGTTCCTAGCGCCCGCCAAGAGACCCAGTACTTC; CDR3 protein: CASSQVPSARQETQYF
J gene: TRBJ2-7; V gene: TRBV5-1; clone size: NA; D gene: TRBD1; CDR3 DNA: TGCGCCAGCAGCTTACAAACAGGGGGCAGGTACGAGCAGTACTTC; CDR3 protein: CASSLQTGGRYEQYF
J gene: TRBJ2-6; V gene: TRBV7-9; clone size: NA; D gene: NA; CDR3 DNA: TGTGCCAGCAGCTCACCCCCCTCAGGGGCCAACGTCCTGACTTTC; CDR3 protein: CASSSPPSGANVLTF
J gene: TRBJ2-5; V gene: TRBV4-3; clone size: NA; D gene: TRBD2; CDR3 DNA: TGCGCCAGCAACCAAGAACTAGCGGGGGGCCAAGAGACCCAGTACTTC; CDR3 protein: CASNQELAGGQETQYF
J gene: TRBJ2-5; V gene: TRBV5-1; clone size: few; D gene: NA; CDR3 DNA: TGCGCCAGCAGCTTGGTTTTGGGCGGGGGCGGAGAGACCCAGTACTTC; CDR3 protein: CASSLVLGGGGETQYF
J gene: TRBJ2-3; V gene: TRBV20-1; clone size: few; D gene: NA; CDR3 DNA: TGCAGTGCTGGACTGCGCACGCAGTATTTT; CDR3 protein: CSAGLRTQYF
J gene: TRBJ2-7; V gene: TRBV7-6; clone size: NA; D gene: TRBD2; CDR3 DNA: TGTGCCAGCAGCCCTGACCTCCGGGGGGACGAGCAGTACTTC; CDR3 protein: CASSPDLRGDEQYF
J gene: TRBJ1-2; V gene: TRBV4-3; clone size: NA; D gene: TRBD1; CDR3 DNA: TGCGCCAGCAGCCACCAGACAGGGGACTATGGCTACACCTTC; CDR3 protein: CASSHQTGDYGYTF
J gene: TRBJ1-2; V gene: TRBV13; clone size: few; D gene: TRBD1; CDR3 DNA: TGTGCCAGCAGCTCGGGACAGGGGCTGAACTATGGCTACACCTTC; CDR3 protein: CASSSGQGLNYGYTF
J gene: TRBJ1-6; V gene: TRBV2; clone size: NA; D gene: NA; CDR3 DNA: TGTGCCAGCAGTAGAAGGGCCTCGGGTAATTCACCCCTCCACTTT; CDR3 protein: CASSRRASGNSPLHF
J gene: TRBJ2-7; V gene: TRBV20-1; clone size: few; D gene: TRBD1; CDR3 DNA: TGCAGTGCTCGAGTACCACGACAGGGATCCTACGAGCAGTACTTC; CDR3 protein: CSARVPRQGSYEQYF
J gene: TRBJ2-3; V gene: TRBV4-3; clone size: few; D gene: NA; CDR3 DNA: TGCGCCAGCAGCCAAGATACGGGGAACACAGATACGCAGTATTTT; CDR3 protein: CASSQDTGNTDTQYF
J gene: TRBJ2-3; V gene: TRBV12-3/TRBV12-4; clone size: NA; D gene: NA; CDR3 DNA: TGTGCCAGCATCGCGGGTAGTGCAGATACGCAGTATTTT; CDR3 protein: CASIAGSADTQYF
J gene: TRBJ2-3; V gene: TRBV6-5; clone size: NA; D gene: TRBD1; CDR3 DNA: TGTGCCAGCAGCTATGTGACAGGGCCCACAGATACGCAGTATTTT; CDR3 protein: CASSYVTGPTDTQYF
J gene: TRBJ1-4; V gene: TRBV7-9; clone size: few; D gene: TRBD1; CDR3 DNA: TGTGCCAGCAGCCAGGACAGGGCGGGCGAAAAACTGTTTTTT; CDR3 protein: CASSQDRAGEKLFF
J gene: TRBJ2-7; V gene: TRBV4-1; clone size: many; D gene: NA; CDR3 DNA: TGTGCCAGCAGCCAGGGGACCGTGTACGAGCAGTACTTC; CDR3 protein: CASSQGTVYEQYF
J gene: TRBJ2-2; V gene: TRBV7-2; clone size: NA; D gene: NA; CDR3 DNA: TGTGCCAGCAGCTTTTCCAGCGCGAACACCGGGGAGCTGTTTTTT; CDR3 protein: CASSFSSANTGELFF
J gene: TRBJ2-1; V gene: TRBV5-1; clone size: NA; D gene: NA; CDR3 DNA: TGCGCCAGCAGCTTGGAATCTGCGAGTAGTTTGTTCTTC; CDR3 protein: CASSLESASSLFF
J gene: TRBJ2-3; V gene: TRBV4-1; clone size: once; D gene: TRBD2; CDR3 DNA: TGCGCCAGCAGCCAAGACCTTTGCCCTAGCGGAGATTGTACGCAGTATTTT; CDR3 protein: CASSQDLCPSGDCTQYF
J gene: TRBJ2-5; V gene: TRBV5-1; clone size: NA; D gene: NA; CDR3 DNA: TGCGCCGGCAGCTTGGCAGGACCGACCCAGTACTTC; CDR3 protein: CAGSLAGPTQYF
J gene: TRBJ2-5; V gene: TRBV11-1; clone size: NA; D gene: NA; CDR3 DNA: TGTGCCAGCAGACCAGTCGTCACGCGGGACAATGAGCAGTACTTC; CDR3 protein: CASRPVVTRDNEQYF
J gene: TRBJ1-2; V gene: TRBV7-2; clone size: many; D gene: TRBD1; CDR3 DNA: TGTGCCAGCAGCTCCGCCGGGACAGGGGACTATGGCTACACCTTC; CDR3 protein: CASSSAGTGDYGYTF
J gene: TRBJ2-1; V gene: TRBV20-1; clone size: NA; D gene: TRBD2; CDR3 DNA: TGCAGTGCTAACTTAGGACTAGCGGTGTACAATGAGCAGTTCTTC; CDR3 protein: CSANLGLAVYNEQFF
J gene: TRBJ1-2; V gene: TRBV5-1; clone size: NA; D gene: TRBD1; CDR3 DNA: TGCGCCAGCAGCCTCGGGTCGACAGGGGATGGCTACACCTTC; CDR3 protein: CASSLGSTGDGYTF
J gene: TRBJ2-1; V gene: TRBV24-1; clone size: NA; D gene: NA; CDR3 DNA: TGTGCCACCAGATCCCGGGGCTCGTCCTACAATGAGCAGTTCTTC; CDR3 protein: CATRSRGSSYNEQFF
J gene: TRBJ1-2; V gene: TRBV7-2; clone size: NA; D gene: TRBD1; CDR3 DNA: TGTGCCAGCAGCTTAGCCAGGGACAGTCGGAACTATGGCTACACCTTC; CDR3 protein: CASSLARDSRNYGYTF
J gene: TRBJ1-1; V gene: TRBV24-1; clone size: NA; D gene: NA; CDR3 DNA: TGTGCCACCAGTGATCCCAGGGGAGGAAACACTGAAGCTTTCTTT; CDR3 protein: CATSDPRGGNTEAFF
J gene: TRBJ1-1; V gene: TRBV20-1; clone size: once; D gene: NA; CDR3 DNA: TGCAGTGCTAGAGACAGCCAGTGGGGGATGAACACTGAAGCTTTCTTT; CDR3 protein: CSARDSQWGMNTEAFF
J gene: TRBJ1-6; V gene: TRBV18; clone size: once; D gene: NA; CDR3 DNA: TGTGCCAGCTCACTACGAAGTAATAATTCACCCCTCCACTTT; CDR3 protein: CASSLRSNNSPLHF
J gene: TRBJ2-7; V gene: TRBV28; clone size: once; D gene: TRBD2; CDR3 DNA: TGTGCCAGCAGTCACGGACTAGCGGGAGTTTCCTACGAGCAGTACTTC; CDR3 protein: CASSHGLAGVSYEQYF
J gene: TRBJ2-1; V gene: TRBV20-1; clone size: few; D gene: NA; CDR3 DNA: TGCAGTGCTCGTCTTCCCAATGAGCAGTTCTTC; CDR3 protein: CSARLPNEQFF
J gene: TRBJ2-3; V gene: TRBV6-5; clone size: NA; D gene: TRBD2; CDR3 DNA: TGTGCCAGCAGTTCTTACCTACTGGGACCCCGGGGGGTGGGAGATACGCAGTATTTT; CDR3 protein: CASSSYLLGPRGVGDTQYF
J gene: TRBJ2-5; V gene: TRBV7-9; clone size: NA; D gene: TRBD1; CDR3 DNA: TGTGCCAGCAGCTCGGGACAGGGTATAGAGACCCAGTACTTC; CDR3 protein: CASSSGQGIETQYF
J gene: TRBJ1-2; V gene: TRBV15; clone size: NA; D gene: NA; CDR3 DNA: TGTGCCACCAGCAGAGTTGAAGGGGTGGCTAACTATGGCTACACCTTC; CDR3 protein: CATSRVEGVANYGYTF
J gene: TRBJ1-5; V gene: TRBV5-6; clone size: NA; D gene: TRBD1; CDR3 DNA: TGTGCCAGCAGCTCAACCGGGACAGCCGATCAGCCCCAGCATTTT; CDR3 protein: CASSSTGTADQPQHF
J gene: TRBJ2-7; V gene: TRBV29-1; clone size: few; D gene: TRBD1; CDR3 DNA: TGCAGCGTTGGCCCCCAGACAGGGCCCACCTACGAGCAGTACTTC; CDR3 protein: CSVGPQTGPTYEQYF
J gene: TRBJ2-1; V gene: TRBV28; clone size: NA; D gene: NA; CDR3 DNA: TGTGCCAGCAGTTCAAACAAGGGGGAGTACAATGAGCAGTTCTTC; CDR3 protein: CASSSNKGEYNEQFF
J gene: TRBJ2-7; V gene: TRBV20-1; clone size: many; D gene: NA; CDR3 DNA: TGCAGTGCTAGTCGCACTTACGAGCAGTACTTC; CDR3 protein: CSASRTYEQYF
J gene: TRBJ2-5; V gene: TRBV28; clone size: NA; D gene: NA; CDR3 DNA: TGTGCCAGCAGGCTAACAGGGAATCAAGAGACCCAGTACTTC; CDR3 protein: CASRLTGNQETQYF
J gene: TRBJ2-7; V gene: TRBV20-1; clone size: NA; D gene: NA; CDR3 DNA: TGCAGTGCTAGAGATCCAGCAGGGTACTACGAGCAGTACTTC; CDR3 protein: CSARDPAGYYEQYF
J gene: TRBJ2-7; V gene: TRBV12-3/TRBV12-4; clone size: NA; D gene: NA; CDR3 DNA: TGTGCCAGCAGTGAGACAGGCCTCTACGAGCAGTACTTC; CDR3 protein: CASSETGLYEQYF
J gene: TRBJ2-7; V gene: TRBV5-1; clone size: NA; D gene: NA; CDR3 DNA: TGCGCCAGCAATGTCGGCGCCGCCCTTTCCTACAATGAGCAGTACTTC; CDR3 protein: CASNVGAALSYNEQYF
J gene: TRBJ2-7; V gene: TRBV10-3; clone size: many; D gene: NA; CDR3 DNA: TGTGCCATCAGTACAGGCGGAGAGCAGTACTTC; CDR3 protein: CAISTGGEQYF
J gene: TRBJ1-1; V gene: TRBV5-1; clone size: NA; D gene: NA; CDR3 DNA: TGCGCCAGCAGATTAAGAGGGGAAGGTGCTGAAGCTTTCTTT; CDR3 protein: CASRLRGEGAEAFF
J gene: TRBJ2-1; V gene: TRBV4-3; clone size: once; D gene: TRBD2; CDR3 DNA: TGCGCCAGCAGCGGACTAGCGGGGATGTATGAGCAGTTCTTC; CDR3 protein: CASSGLAGMYEQFF